This TCR beta chain was observed in a study of blood T cell repertoires in COVID-19. Study as a whole: Samples taken during acute and convalescent COVID-19 were collected in the United States, Italy and Spain.

Original processing notes: Estimates of nucleated cell counts were drawn from the amplification of reference gene primers. TCRdb's table, derived via immunoSEQ multiplex PCR, lists solely in-frame clones and lacks some. For V, J and clone size, that table is used; D and trimming come from the DNA. The table includes some 150,000 clones, approximately 83% detected once. Participants came from roughly 25 US areas, aged roughly 18 to 89 years. Clinical histories supplied by participants themselves formed the basis of cohort assignment. Sequenced: PBMCs or T cells enriched from blood (not recorded which). The clonotype was recovered from a man in his fifties who had recovered from COVID-19.

CDR3 in DNA: TGTGCCAGCAGTTCGACAGACACCGGGGAGCTGTTTTTT. This sequence encodes CASSSTDTGELFF. The chain combines TRBV6-6 with TRBJ2-2; D perhaps matches TRBD1 (5 bases). The CDR3 runs to 13 residues. Germline V gene lookup returns CDR1 MNHNY and CDR2 SVGAGI (reference sequence). Deletions cut 4 bases from V and 3 bases from J, with 6 bases between.